Listed below are T cell receptor beta chains from one sample, sequenced in a study of cytomegalovirus exposure and HLA in healthy donors. The repertoire was sequenced with immunoSEQ multiplex PCR; TCRdb's copy has only in-frame clones and lacks some. This table has approximately 150,000 clones, more than 60% appearing once. The source material was PBMCs. These receptor sequences come from a female donor in good health and CMV-seronegative. CDR3s include the opening cysteine and the closing phenylalanine or tryptophan. D genes are given only for firm matches. Size is omitted from some rows. Given values are once, few, many or a class for expanded clones.

D	size	V	J	DNA	CDR3
TRBD1	-	TRBV9	TRBJ1-2	TGTGCCAGCAGCGGACGGGACAGGGATTATGGCTACACCTTC	CASSGRDRDYGYTF
TRBD2	once	TRBV10-3	TRBJ2-7	TGTGCCATCAGGACTAGCGGGGGATTCTACGAGCAGTACTTC	CAIRTSGGFYEQYF
-	few	TRBV6-1	TRBJ1-5	TGTGCCAGCAGCCTTTCCGGAGGAGGTCAGCCCCAGCATTTT	CASSLSGGGQPQHF
-	-	TRBV19	TRBJ1-1	TGTGCCGGTAGTACCACCGCGACAGTGAACACTGAAGCTTTCTTT	CAGSTTATVNTEAFF
-	-	TRBV5-6	TRBJ2-7	TGTGCCAGCGGAGGTGGAGAGGACAGATACGAGCAGTACTTC	CASGGGEDRYEQYF
-	-	TRBV5-4	TRBJ1-5	TGTGCCAGCAGCTTTAAGGGGGGCAATCAGCCCCAGCATTTT	CASSFKGGNQPQHF
TRBD1	-	TRBV25-1	TRBJ2-1	TGTGCCAGCAGGGACCCCCGGGACAGGGACTACAATGAGCAGTTCTTC	CASRDPRDRDYNEQFF
-	-	TRBV5-6	TRBJ1-2	TGTGCCAGCAGCTTGGCTGGACACCCAGGGACTAACTATGGCTACACCTTC	CASSLAGHPGTNYGYTF
-	-	TRBV5-6	TRBJ2-1	TGTGCCAGCAGCCCCCTCTTCGGCAATGAGCAGTTCTTC	CASSPLFGNEQFF
-	-	TRBV2	TRBJ1-5	TGTGCCAGCAGTGAATGGGCTAATGGACAGCCCCAGCATTTT	CASSEWANGQPQHF
TRBD1	once	TRBV5-1	TRBJ2-7	TGCGCCAGCAGCTGGGACAGGGCATCCTACGAGCAGTACTTC	CASSWDRASYEQYF
-	once	TRBV7-7	TRBJ2-7	TGTGCTAGCAGCTTAGGCCTAGGGGGGGGTCCCTACGAGCAGTACTTC	CASSLGLGGGPYEQYF
-	-	TRBV5-1	TRBJ2-5	TGCGCCAGCAGCTTGGGTCCAGAACAAGAGACCCAGTACTTC	CASSLGPEQETQYF
-	few	TRBV10-3	TRBJ1-6	TGTGCCATCAGTGAGAGGGGAAACTATAATTCACCCCTCCACTTT	CAISERGNYNSPLHF
TRBD1	-	TRBV6-5	TRBJ1-3	TGTGCCAGCAGTTACTCACAGGGGAACGGAAACACCATATATTTT	CASSYSQGNGNTIYF
TRBD1	-	TRBV19	TRBJ1-5	TGTGCCAGTAGTATTACCGACAGGGGAGATCAGCCCCAGCATTTT	CASSITDRGDQPQHF
-	-	TRBV12-5	TRBJ1-1	TGTGCTAGTGGTTTGGTATCGTCTGAAGCTTTCTTT	CASGLVSSEAFF
TRBD2	-	TRBV11-3	TRBJ2-2	TGTGCCAGCACCGGGGGGGGGAACACCGGGGAGCTGTTTTTT	CASTGGGNTGELFF
-	-	TRBV27	TRBJ1-6	TGTGCCAGCAGTTTATCAAGGGCCGGGGATTCACCCCTCCACTTT	CASSLSRAGDSPLHF
TRBD2	-	TRBV6-4	TRBJ2-1	TGTGCCAGCAGTGTCGGGACTAGCGAGAACATTTACAATGAGCAGTTCTTC	CASSVGTSENIYNEQFF
-	-	TRBV7-8	TRBJ2-7	TGTGCCAACAGCTTAGGACAGTCCATCTACGAGCAGTACTTC	CANSLGQSIYEQYF
TRBD2	-	TRBV18	TRBJ2-2	TGTGCCAGCTCACCGGCTAGCGGGGGAAAGGACGGGGAGCTGTTTTTT	CASSPASGGKDGELFF
TRBD1	-	TRBV6-1	TRBJ1-5	TGTGCCAGCAGTGTACAGGGGGATCAGCCCCAGCATTTT	CASSVQGDQPQHF
TRBD2	-	TRBV5-4	TRBJ2-1	TGTGCCAGCAGCAGCTCCGGGACTAGCAATGAGCAGTTCTTC	CASSSSGTSNEQFF
-	-	TRBV5-4	TRBJ2-3	TGTGCCAGCAGCCCTGGGGCTTCGCATAGCACAGATACGCAGTATTTT	CASSPGASHSTDTQYF
-	few	TRBV20-1	TRBJ1-1	TGCAGTGTTGAGGGCCTCACTGAAGCTTTCTTT	CSVEGLTEAFF
-	-	TRBV5-1	TRBJ2-7	TGCGCCAGCAGCCAGGGGGGTAGCGAGCAGTACTTC	CASSQGGSEQYF
TRBD2	-	TRBV6-1	TRBJ2-1	TGTGCCAGCAGACCGGGAGGCTACAATGAGCAGTTCTTC	CASRPGGYNEQFF
-	few	TRBV25-1	TRBJ2-1	TGTGCCAGCAGTGAAGACACTTCCCCTGAAGAGCAGTTCTTC	CASSEDTSPEEQFF
TRBD1	-	TRBV29-1	TRBJ2-3	TGCAGCGTTCCCTTGACAGGGGGCCCAGATACGCAGTATTTT	CSVPLTGGPDTQYF
TRBD1	-	TRBV14	TRBJ2-1	TGTGCCAGCAGCCAACCGGGACAGGGCGATGAGCAGTTCTTC	CASSQPGQGDEQFF
TRBD1	-	TRBV14	TRBJ1-2	TGTGCCAGCAGCCGGCGAGAACAGGGGCCCTATGGCTACACCTTC	CASSRREQGPYGYTF
TRBD1	-	TRBV15	TRBJ1-2	TGTGCCACCAGCAGAGATTTTGACAGGGCCAACTATGGCTACACCTTC	CATSRDFDRANYGYTF
-	-	TRBV15	TRBJ2-7	TGTGCCACCAGCACCCAGGGAAGGACAGTTTTAGGGCAGTACTTC	CATSTQGRTVLGQYF
TRBD1	-	TRBV7-3	TRBJ1-3	TGTGCCAGCAGCTTATTAAGGGGACAGATATATTTT	CASSLLRGQIYF